The entry that follows covers one TCR beta chain sequence. Its antigen specificity is not known. Base quality data are lacking; no much larger clone is found one base away. The library was made by 5' RACE. For sequencing, an Illumina MiSeq was employed. TCRdb reprocessed the public reads (quality trimming at Q25 with fastp, clone calling with MiXCR) and kept in-frame beta chains. For every CDR3 protein sequence, its rows merge into one entry that carries the most common genes and DNA. The sample has 45,000 to 60,000 distinct CDR3 sequences on record, roughly 15% of them singletons. In total, the top ten clones hold about 16% of the sample. This sample is drawn from a study of T cells of healthy individuals (dated by TCRdb to about 2018). V drops 0 bases and J drops 0 bases, leaving 15 bases in between. The germline V gene supplies CDR1 LGHNA and CDR2 YSLEER. From cysteine to phenylalanine, the CDR3 is 18 amino acids long. Only CDR3 DNA is held: 54 bases, read in frame from base 1.

The sequence derives from a human donor in good health. Recombination linked TRBV4-3 to TRBJ2-4; there is no confident call for the D gene. The CDR3 corresponds to CASSQEDRQASAKNIQYF. The DNA sequence is as follows: TGCGCCAGCAGCCAAGAAGACCGGCAGGCATCAGCCAAAAACATTCAGTACTTC.